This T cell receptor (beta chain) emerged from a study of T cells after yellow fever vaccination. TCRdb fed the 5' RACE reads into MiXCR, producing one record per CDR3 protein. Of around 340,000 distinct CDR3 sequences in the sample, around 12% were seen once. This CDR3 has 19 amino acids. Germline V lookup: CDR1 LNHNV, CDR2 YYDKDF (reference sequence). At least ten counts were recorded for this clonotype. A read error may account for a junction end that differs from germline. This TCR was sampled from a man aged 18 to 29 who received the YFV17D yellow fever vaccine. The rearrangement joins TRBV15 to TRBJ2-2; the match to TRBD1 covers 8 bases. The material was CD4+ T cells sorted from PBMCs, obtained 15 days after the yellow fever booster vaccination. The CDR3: CATSREGQGADSKTGELFF. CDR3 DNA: TGTGCCACCAGCAGAGAAGGGCAGGGGGCAGATTCGAAAACCGGGGAGCTGTTTTTT.